A single sample gave rise to the 14 T cell receptor beta chains below, sequenced in a study of siplizumab effects on memory and regulatory T cells. TCRdb's table, derived via immunoSEQ multiplex PCR, lists solely in-frame clones and lacks some. The table lists around 110,000 clones, roughly 94% of them singletons, with about 1.8% in the top ten. Input material: non-Treg CD4+ T cells sorted from blood. The origin of the receptors is a human donor in good health.

The rearrangement joins TRBV2 to TRBJ2-7; TRBD1 is a possible D gene (5 bases). The CDR3 loop spans 13 amino acids. V lost 7 bases to trimming and J lost 4 bases, with 14 bases between them. Per germline, CDR1 SNHLY and CDR2 FYNNEI. CDR3 DNA: TGTGCCAGCACCCTTAAAACAGGATACGAGCAGTACTTC. It specifies CASTLKTGYEQYF.

The V gene is TRBV5-6, the J gene TRBJ2-1; the D gene is possibly TRBD1 (6 bases). Trimming pared 6 bases from V and 6 bases from J, leaving 22 bases between. CDR1 and CDR2 (germline): SGHDT, YYEEEE. The CDR3 extends over 16 amino acids. The CDR3 coding sequence is TGTGCCAGCACCATGATCAGGGGCGATGTCCGCAATGAGCAGTTCTTC. Its protein product is CASTMIRGDVRNEQFF. The full variable domain, its missing parts supplied by reference TRBV5-6 and TRBJ2-1, is DAGVTQSPTHLIKTRGQQVTLRCSPKSGHDTVSWYQQALGQGPQFIFQYYEEEERQRGNFPDRFSGHQFPNYSSELNVNALLLGDSALYLCASTMIRGDVRNEQFFGPGTRLTVL.

The chain recombines TRBV9 with TRBJ1-2; possible D gene TRBD1, 6 bases. V lost 0 bases and J lost 6, with 12 bases in between. From germline, CDR1 is SGDLS and CDR2 YYNGEE. This CDR3 region has 14 residues. Here the CDR3 reads CASSVGRQDDGYTF. The DNA of the CDR3 is TGTGCCAGCAGCGTAGGTCGACAGGACGATGGCTACACCTTC.

The V call is TRBV15, the J call TRBJ1-2, with D possibly TRBD1 on 5 matching bases. The germline V and J ends were trimmed by 5 bases and 4 bases, with 8 bases remaining between them. Germline CDR1 and CDR2: LNHNV and YYDKDF (reference sequence). The CDR3 extends over 12 amino acids. The CDR3 bases are TGTGCCACCAGCCCTGACAGCTATGGCTACACCTTC. It is translated as CATSPDSYGYTF.

Only a few counts were recorded for this clone. The CDR3 spells CASIPLIGNTIYF. CDR3 in DNA: TGTGCCAGCATACCTCTCATCGGGAACACCATATATTTT. The V call is TRBV2, the J call TRBJ1-3; D is uncertain. Germline assignment: CDR1 SNHLY and CDR2 FYNNEI. The CDR3 is 13 residues long. The V end lost 7 bases, the J end lost 7 bases, and 14 bases lay between the germline ends.

This clone was observed a single time. The chain links TRBV28 to TRBJ2-6, with unresolved D. Trimming stripped 3 bases from V and 3 bases from J, with 6 bases between. In germline, CDR1 is MDHEN, CDR2 SYDVKM. This CDR3 region has 14 residues. The CDR3 loop reads CASSLPDGANVLTF. The CDR3, as DNA: TGTGCCAGCAGTTTGCCGGATGGGGCCAACGTCCTGACTTTC.

The chain has TRBV7-9 and TRBJ2-5; TRBD2 is a possible D gene (5 bases). The V and J ends lost 5 bases and 4 bases respectively, with 8 bases between them. CDR3 length: 12 residues. Germline assignment: CDR1 SEHNR and CDR2 FQNEAQ (reference sequence). The CDR3 bases are TGTGCCAGCAGCCGACTACGAGAGACCCAGTACTTC. Amino acids: CASSRLRETQYF.

The rearrangement joins TRBV19 to TRBJ2-7; D uncertain. The length of the CDR3 is 14 residues. CDR1 and CDR2 from the germline V gene are LNHDA and SQIVND (reference sequence). The V gene lost 4 bases and the J gene lost 6 bases, with 16 bases spanning the gap. CDR3 amino acids: CASSSRLVRSEQYF. The CDR3 DNA sequence: TGTGCCAGTAGTAGCCGCCTTGTCAGGTCCGAGCAGTACTTC. Together with reference TRBV19 and TRBJ2-7, the CDR3 gives the full variable domain: DGGITQSPKYLFRKEGQNVTLSCEQNLNHDAMYWYRQDPGQGLRLIYYSQIVNDFQKGDIAEGYSVSREKKESFPLTVTSAQKNPTAFYLCASSSRLVRSEQYFGPGTRLTVT.

The chain combines TRBV7-8 with TRBJ2-1; 8 bases line up with TRBD1. The germline gives CDR1 SGHVS, CDR2 FQNEAQ. J lost 9 bases, V lost 0 bases, and 7 bases had no gene match. CDR3 length: 15 amino acids. The CDR3 region has the DNA TGTGCCAGCAGCTTAGCCCGGACAGGGTCGGGTGAGCAGTTCTTC. Protein: CASSLARTGSGEQFF.

Here the CDR3 reads CASSPFTSGSSYEQYF. DNA of the CDR3: TGTGCCAGCTCACCATTCACTAGCGGAAGCTCCTACGAGCAGTACTTC. This chain connects TRBV18 to TRBJ2-7; the match to TRBD2 covers 8 bases. This CDR3 spans 16 amino acids. Germline CDR1 KGHSH, CDR2 LQKENI. The trim removed 2 bases at V and 0 bases at J, leaving 6 bases unmatched. The whole variable domain, filled in from reference TRBV18 and TRBJ2-7, reads NAGVMQNPRHLVRRRGQEARLRCSPMKGHSHVYWYRQLPEEGLKFMVYLQKENIIDESGMPKERFSAEFPKEGPSILRIQQVVRGDSAAYFCASSPFTSGSSYEQYFGPGTRLTVT.

The rearrangement links TRBV5-8 to TRBJ2-7; TRBD1 matches at 8 bases. The trim removed 3 bases at V and 4 bases at J, leaving 9 bases unmatched. The length of the CDR3 is 15 residues. Per the germline V gene, CDR1 is SGHTS and CDR2 is YDEGEE. This chain's CDR3 is CASSSRGTGPYEQYF. The CDR3 coding sequence is TGTGCCAGCAGCTCCCGCGGGACAGGTCCTTACGAGCAGTACTTC.

This chain links TRBV6-1 with TRBJ2-7; no definite D call. Trimming left V 6 bases short and J 6 bases short, with 6 bases between. The CDR3 spans 10 residues. Germline CDR1 is MNHNS and CDR2 is SASEGT. As DNA, the CDR3 is TGTGCCAGCAGAGGTCTCGAGCAGTACTTC. This sequence encodes CASRGLEQYF.

The chain uses TRBV11-2 and TRBJ2-1; 16 nucleotides line up with TRBD2. Germline V gives CDR1 SGHAT, CDR2 FQNNGV. This CDR3 has 17 amino acids. The junction had 8 bases not matched to a gene; V was cut back by 4 bases and J by 8 bases. The CDR3 here is CASSSGTSGGAGDEQFF. For the CDR3, the DNA is TGTGCCAGCAGCTCCGGGACTAGCGGGGGGGCCGGCGATGAGCAGTTCTTC.

This clone turned up a few times. The V call is TRBV6-1, the J call TRBJ1-4; the match to TRBD1 covers 7 bases. After removal of 7 bases from V and 7 bases from J, the junction contained 9 bases not matched to a gene. This CDR3 comprises 14 residues. Germline loops: CDR1 MNHNS, CDR2 SASEGT. The CDR3 sequence is CASKIGGAGEKLFF. Written as DNA, the CDR3 is TGTGCCAGCAAGATAGGGGGCGCGGGTGAAAAACTGTTTTTT.